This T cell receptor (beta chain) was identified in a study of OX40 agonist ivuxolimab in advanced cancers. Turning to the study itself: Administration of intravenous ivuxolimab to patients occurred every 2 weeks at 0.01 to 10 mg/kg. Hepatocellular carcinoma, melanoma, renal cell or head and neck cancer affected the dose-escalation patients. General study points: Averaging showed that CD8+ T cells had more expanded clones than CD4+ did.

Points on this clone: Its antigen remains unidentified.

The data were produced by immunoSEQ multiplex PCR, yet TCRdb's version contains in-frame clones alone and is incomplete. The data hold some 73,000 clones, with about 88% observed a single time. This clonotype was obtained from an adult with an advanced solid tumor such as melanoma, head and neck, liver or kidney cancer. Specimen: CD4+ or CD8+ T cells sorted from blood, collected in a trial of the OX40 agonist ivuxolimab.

CDR3 loop: CASSQDRNEQFF. The CDR3 DNA reads as TGTGCCAGCAGCCAAGATAGGAATGAGCAGTTCTTC. V usage is TRBV11-2 and J usage is TRBJ2-1; no reliable D call. Trimming left V 5 bases short and J 7 bases short, with 9 bases between. Germline values: CDR1 SGHAT, CDR2 FQNNGV. This CDR3 is built from 12 residues.